Listed below are T cell receptor beta chains from one sample, sequenced in a study of T cells in localized non-small cell lung cancer. Using immunoSEQ multiplex PCR, the repertoire was profiled, and TCRdb retains in-frame clones only, with some absent. The table records 30,000 to 35,000 clones, roughly 90% of them present only once. The input for sequencing was peripheral blood, taken before any cancer treatment. The receptors stem from a woman between 35 and 75 years old with stage I lung adenocarcinoma. The CDR3 runs from the conserved cysteine through the conserved F or W. A D gene is named only where the DNA matches it firmly. Clone size is not always given. Where it is, it says once, few, many or a class for expanded clones.

V gene	clone size	J gene	D gene	CDR3 DNA	CDR3 protein
TRBV29-1	.	TRBJ1-3	.	TGCAGCGTCGCTCGCAGCTCTGGAAACACCATATATTTT	CSVARSSGNTIYF
TRBV6-6	.	TRBJ1-2	.	TGTGCCAGCAGTCAACAGGGCTTCTATGGCTACACCTTC	CASSQQGFYGYTF
TRBV5-1	.	TRBJ2-7	.	TGCGCCAGCAGCTTTTATAAGGGCTCCTTGGACTACGAGCAGTACTTC	CASSFYKGSLDYEQYF
TRBV11-2	.	TRBJ2-7	.	TGTGCCAGCAGCTTAGAAGCCAGTTTAGCCTACGAGCAGTACTTC	CASSLEASLAYEQYF
TRBV7-6	few	TRBJ2-5	.	TGTGCCAGCAGCTCTAGCTTGTTGGAGACCCAGTACTTC	CASSSSLLETQYF
TRBV7-2	.	TRBJ1-1	.	TGTGCCAGCTTTTCCTCTAGACTCGGGAACACTGAAGCTTTCTTT	CASFSSRLGNTEAFF
TRBV6-1	.	TRBJ2-5	.	TGTGCCAGCAGTGAAGTAGGAGGACAGCAAGAGACCCAGTACTTC	CASSEVGGQQETQYF
TRBV4-2	.	TRBJ2-7	TRBD1	TGTGCCAGCAGCCAAGTAGGGGACAGGGCCTACGAGCAGTACTTC	CASSQVGDRAYEQYF
TRBV7-6	once	TRBJ1-2	.	TGTGCCAGCAGCGCCGGTGGGACCTATGGCTACACCTTC	CASSAGGTYGYTF
TRBV19	.	TRBJ1-5	.	TGTGCCAGTACCACATCCCGGGACACAAGGTACCAGCCCCAGCATTTT	CASTTSRDTRYQPQHF
TRBV7-6	.	TRBJ1-1	.	TGTGCCAGCAGCCTCGACCCGAACACTGAAGCTTTCTTT	CASSLDPNTEAFF
TRBV27	.	TRBJ2-1	.	TGTGCCAGCAGGTTAGGGGACCCGAAACATGAGCAGTTCTTC	CASRLGDPKHEQFF
TRBV6-5	.	TRBJ1-1	.	TGTGCCAGCAGTCGGGGTGGGGACACAGAAGCTTTCTTT	CASSRGGDTEAFF
TRBV7-3	.	TRBJ2-6	.	TGTGCCAGCAGTCCCGCGCTGAGGCTCTCTGGGGCCAACGTCCTGACTTTC	CASSPALRLSGANVLTF
TRBV19	.	TRBJ2-3	TRBD2	TGTGCCGCGGGGGACCCGGGGGATACGCAGTATTTT	CAAGDPGDTQYF
TRBV19	.	TRBJ2-1	TRBD2	TGTGCCAGTAGTATTAAAAGACTAGCGGGGGGGCCCAATGAGCAGTTCTTC	CASSIKRLAGGPNEQFF
TRBV21-1	.	TRBJ2-7	.	TGTGCCGGGCACCACTACGAGCAGTACTTC	CAGHHYEQYF
TRBV7-8	.	TRBJ2-7	TRBD1	TGTGCCAGCAGCTTAGCGGGACAGGGAACCTACGAGCAGTACTTC	CASSLAGQGTYEQYF
TRBV29-1	.	TRBJ1-1	TRBD1	TGCAGCGTTGACCGCCGACTCACGTACAGGGGCGACACTGAAGCTTTCTTT	CSVDRRLTYRGDTEAFF
TRBV19	.	TRBJ2-3	.	TGTGCCAGTAGTATACCCTGGGACTCCAACACAGATACGCAGTATTTT	CASSIPWDSNTDTQYF